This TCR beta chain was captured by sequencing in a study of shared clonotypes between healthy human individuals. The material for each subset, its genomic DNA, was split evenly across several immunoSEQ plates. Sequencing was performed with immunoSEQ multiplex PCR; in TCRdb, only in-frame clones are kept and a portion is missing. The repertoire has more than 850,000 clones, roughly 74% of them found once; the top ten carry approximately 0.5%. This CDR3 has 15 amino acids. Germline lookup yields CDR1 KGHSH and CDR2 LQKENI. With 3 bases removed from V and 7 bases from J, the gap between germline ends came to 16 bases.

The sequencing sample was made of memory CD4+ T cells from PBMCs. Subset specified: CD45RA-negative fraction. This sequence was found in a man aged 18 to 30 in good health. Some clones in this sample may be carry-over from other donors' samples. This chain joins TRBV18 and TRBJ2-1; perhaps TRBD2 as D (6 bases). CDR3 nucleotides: TGTGCCAGCTCACCGCAGGGACTCGACGGAAATGAGCAGTTCTTC. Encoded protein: CASSPQGLDGNEQFF.